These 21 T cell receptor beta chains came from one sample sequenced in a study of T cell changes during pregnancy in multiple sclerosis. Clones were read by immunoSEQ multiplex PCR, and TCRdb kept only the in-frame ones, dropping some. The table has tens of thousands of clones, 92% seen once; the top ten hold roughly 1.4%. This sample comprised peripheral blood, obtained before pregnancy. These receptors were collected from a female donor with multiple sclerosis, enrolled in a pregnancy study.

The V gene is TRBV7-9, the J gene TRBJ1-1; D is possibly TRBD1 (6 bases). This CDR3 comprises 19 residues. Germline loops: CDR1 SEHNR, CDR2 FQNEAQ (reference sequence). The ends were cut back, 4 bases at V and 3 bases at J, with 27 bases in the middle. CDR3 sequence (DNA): TGTGCCAGCAGCTCCCTGTCTGTCCGGCGCGGGGGCTGGGACACTGAAGCTTTCTTT. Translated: CASSSLSVRRGGWDTEAFF.

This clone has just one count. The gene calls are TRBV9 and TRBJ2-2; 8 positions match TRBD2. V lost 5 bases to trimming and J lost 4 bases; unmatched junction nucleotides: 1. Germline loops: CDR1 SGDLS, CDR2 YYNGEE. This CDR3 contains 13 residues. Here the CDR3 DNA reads TGTGCCAGCAGTCGGGGGGGCACCGGGGAGCTGTTTTTT. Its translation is CASSRGGTGELFF.

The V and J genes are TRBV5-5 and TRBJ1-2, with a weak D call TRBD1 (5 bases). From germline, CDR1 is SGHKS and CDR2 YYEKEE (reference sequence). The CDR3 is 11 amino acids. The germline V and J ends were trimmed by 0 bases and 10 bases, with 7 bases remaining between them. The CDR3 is CASSLARDYTF. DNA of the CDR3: TGTGCCAGCAGCTTGGCCAGGGACTACACCTTC.

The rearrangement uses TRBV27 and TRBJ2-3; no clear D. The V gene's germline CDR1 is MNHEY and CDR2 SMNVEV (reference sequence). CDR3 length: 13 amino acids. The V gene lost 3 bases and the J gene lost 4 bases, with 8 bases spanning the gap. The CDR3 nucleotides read TGTGCCAGCAGTTTTAGTCTCGCAGATACGCAGTATTTT. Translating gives CASSFSLADTQYF.

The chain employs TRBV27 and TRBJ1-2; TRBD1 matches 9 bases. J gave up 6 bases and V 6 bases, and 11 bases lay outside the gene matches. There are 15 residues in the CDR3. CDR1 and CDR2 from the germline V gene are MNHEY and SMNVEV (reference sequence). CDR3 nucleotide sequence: TGTGCCAGCAGCTATACAACAGGGGGCGGGGATGGCTACACCTTC. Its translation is CASSYTTGGGDGYTF.

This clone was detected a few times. CDR3 sequence reads: CAYSRKGGTEFF. The CDR3 DNA reads TGTGCTTACAGCCGAAAAGGTGGCACCGAGTTCTTC. The chain uses TRBV6-5 and TRBJ2-1; D ambiguous. CDR1 and CDR2 from the germline V gene are MNHEY and SVGAGI. CDR3 length equals 12 residues.

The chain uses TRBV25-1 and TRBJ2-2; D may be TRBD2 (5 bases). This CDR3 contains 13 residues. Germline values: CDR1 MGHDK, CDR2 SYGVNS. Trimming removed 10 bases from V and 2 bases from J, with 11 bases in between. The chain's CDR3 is CATSGRNTGELFF. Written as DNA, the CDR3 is TGTGCCACCTCGGGAAGAAACACCGGGGAGCTGTTTTTT.

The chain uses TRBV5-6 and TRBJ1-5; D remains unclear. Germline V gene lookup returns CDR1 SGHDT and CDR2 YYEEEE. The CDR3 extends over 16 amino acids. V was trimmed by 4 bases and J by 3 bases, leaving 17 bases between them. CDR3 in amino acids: CASSVFRTAYNQPQHF. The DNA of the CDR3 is TGTGCCAGCAGCGTGTTCCGAACAGCCTACAATCAGCCCCAGCATTTT.

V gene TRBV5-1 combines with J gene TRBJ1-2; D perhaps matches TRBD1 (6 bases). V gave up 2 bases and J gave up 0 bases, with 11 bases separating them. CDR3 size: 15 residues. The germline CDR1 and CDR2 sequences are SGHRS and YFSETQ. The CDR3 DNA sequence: TGCGCCAGCAGCTTACAGGGATTAGCTAACTATGGCTACACCTTC. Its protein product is CASSLQGLANYGYTF.

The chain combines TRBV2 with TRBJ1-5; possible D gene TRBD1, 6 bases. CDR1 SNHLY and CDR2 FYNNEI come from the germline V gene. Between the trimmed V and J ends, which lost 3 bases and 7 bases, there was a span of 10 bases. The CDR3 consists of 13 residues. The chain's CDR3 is CASSEGAIQPQHF. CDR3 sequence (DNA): TGTGCCAGCAGTGAGGGGGCTATACAGCCCCAGCATTTT.

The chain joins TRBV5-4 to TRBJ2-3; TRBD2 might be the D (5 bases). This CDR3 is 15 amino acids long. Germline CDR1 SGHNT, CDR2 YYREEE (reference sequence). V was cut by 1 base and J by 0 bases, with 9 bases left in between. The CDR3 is CASSLRETSTDTQYF. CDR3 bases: TGTGCCAGCAGCTTGAGGGAGACTAGCACAGATACGCAGTATTTT.

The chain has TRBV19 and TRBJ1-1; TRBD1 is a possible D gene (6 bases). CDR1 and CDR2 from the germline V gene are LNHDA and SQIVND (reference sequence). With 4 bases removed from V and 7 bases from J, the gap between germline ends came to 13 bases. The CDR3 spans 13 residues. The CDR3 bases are TGTGCCAGTAGTACCGTTGCAGGGGATGAAGCTTTCTTT. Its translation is CASSTVAGDEAFF.

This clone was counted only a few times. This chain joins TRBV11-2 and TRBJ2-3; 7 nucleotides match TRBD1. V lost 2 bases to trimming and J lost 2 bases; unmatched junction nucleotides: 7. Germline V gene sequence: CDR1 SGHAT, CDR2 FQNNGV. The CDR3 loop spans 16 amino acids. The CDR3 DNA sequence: TGTGCCAGCAGCTTACAGACAGGGCTGAACACAGATACGCAGTATTTT. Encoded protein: CASSLQTGLNTDTQYF.

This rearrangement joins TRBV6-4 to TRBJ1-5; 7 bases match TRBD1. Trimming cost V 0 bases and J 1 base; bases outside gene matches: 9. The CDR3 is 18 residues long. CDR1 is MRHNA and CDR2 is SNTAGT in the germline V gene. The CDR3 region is CASSDSLGQKLSNQPQHF. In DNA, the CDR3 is TGTGCCAGCAGTGACTCTCTGGGACAGAAGTTGAGCAATCAGCCCCAGCATTTT.

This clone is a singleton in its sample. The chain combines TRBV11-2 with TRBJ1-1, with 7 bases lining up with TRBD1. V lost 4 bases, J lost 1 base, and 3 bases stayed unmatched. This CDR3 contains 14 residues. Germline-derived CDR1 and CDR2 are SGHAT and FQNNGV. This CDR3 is CASSSTGWNTEAFF. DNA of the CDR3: TGTGCCAGCAGCTCGACAGGGTGGAACACTGAAGCTTTCTTT.

The CDR3 reads CASGVGASGGVGELFF. The CDR3 DNA is TGTGCCAGCGGGGTGGGGGCTAGCGGGGGAGTCGGGGAGCTGTTTTTT. The V gene is TRBV9, the J gene TRBJ2-2, with 10 positions matching TRBD2. The length of the CDR3 is 16 residues. V lost 7 bases and J lost 7; bases outside the gene matches: 13. Germline V lookup: CDR1 SGDLS, CDR2 YYNGEE.

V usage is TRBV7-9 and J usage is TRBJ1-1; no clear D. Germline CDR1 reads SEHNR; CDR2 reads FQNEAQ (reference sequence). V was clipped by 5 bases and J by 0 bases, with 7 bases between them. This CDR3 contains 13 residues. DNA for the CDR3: TGTGCCAGCAGCGCCACGGTGAACACTGAAGCTTTCTTT. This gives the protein CASSATVNTEAFF.

The CDR3 region is CASSRRGPNRPQHF. CDR3 nucleotides: TGTGCCAGCAGCCGCAGGGGCCCCAATCGCCCCCAGCATTTT. The J gene is TRBJ1-5, the V gene TRBV11-2; TRBD1 might be the D (6 bases). There are 14 residues in the CDR3. Germline V lookup: CDR1 SGHAT, CDR2 FQNNGV. V was cut by 5 bases and J by 10 bases, with 18 bases left in between.

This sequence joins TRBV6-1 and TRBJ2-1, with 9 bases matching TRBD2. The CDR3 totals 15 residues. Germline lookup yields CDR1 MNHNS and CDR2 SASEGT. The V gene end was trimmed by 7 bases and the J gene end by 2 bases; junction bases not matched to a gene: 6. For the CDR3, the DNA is TGTGCCAGCAATATAGCGGGGGACCCCTACAATGAGCAGTTCTTC. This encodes CASNIAGDPYNEQFF.

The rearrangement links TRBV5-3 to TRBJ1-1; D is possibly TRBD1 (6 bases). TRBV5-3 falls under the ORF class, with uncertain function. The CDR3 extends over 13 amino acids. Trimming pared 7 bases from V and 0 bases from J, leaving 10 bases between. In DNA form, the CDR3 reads TGTGCCAGAGCCAGGACAGTGAACACTGAAGCTTTCTTT. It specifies CARARTVNTEAFF.

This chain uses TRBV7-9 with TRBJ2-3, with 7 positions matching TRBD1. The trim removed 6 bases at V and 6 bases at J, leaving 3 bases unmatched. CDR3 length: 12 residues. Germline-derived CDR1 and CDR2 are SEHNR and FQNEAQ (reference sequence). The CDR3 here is CASRLQGDTQYF. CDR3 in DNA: TGTGCCAGCAGACTACAGGGGGATACGCAGTATTTT. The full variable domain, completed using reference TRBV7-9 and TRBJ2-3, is DTGVSQNPRHKITKRGQNVTFRCDPISEHNRLYWYRQTLGQGPEFLTYFQNEAQLEKSRLLSDRFSAERPKGSFSTLEIQRTEQGDSAMYLCASRLQGDTQYFGPGTRLTVL.